The sequence of this TCR beta chain was determined in a study of blood T cells in healthy people across ages. Primers used in a second PCR of about 6 to 11 cycles were a sample-barcoded 5' primer and a J-beta primer mix. Every cDNA molecule carried a tag from a template-switch adaptor bearing 12 random nucleotides. Each CDR3 protein is one row after TCRdb ran MiXCR on the 5' RACE reads. The sample shows 1.5 million to 2 million distinct CDR3 sequences, about 50% of them seen only once. This CDR3 is 15 amino acids long. Germline CDR1 and CDR2: SGHTA and FQGNSA. Trimming cost V 4 bases and J 8 bases; bases outside gene matches: 11.

The source material was blood. This sequence joins TRBV7-2 and TRBJ2-1; 7 bases are shared with TRBD1. This receptor was obtained from a woman aged 40 to 50 in good health. Here the CDR3 DNA reads TGTGCCAGCAGCTCACCTGACAGGGTTAGGCATGAGCAGTTCTTC. Protein product: CASSSPDRVRHEQFF. The full variable domain, completed using reference TRBV7-2 and TRBJ2-1, is GAGVSQSPSNKVTEKGKDVELRCDPISGHTALYWYRQSLGQGLEFLIYFQGNSAPDKSGLPSDRFSAERTGGSVSTLTIQRTQQEDSAVYLCASSSPDRVRHEQFFGPGTRLTVL.